The subject of this entry is one T cell receptor beta chain. Antigen: not known. Treatment in this sample: over 15 received Ad26.COV2.S at low or high dose, single or two shots; a few received placebo; per-sample allocation not given. On day 63 after the first injection, vaccine and placebo recipients gave samples. SARS-CoV-2 spike from the Wuhan strain was encoded by the vaccine, an Ad26 vector. Deletions cut 4 bases from V and 0 bases from J, with 16 bases between. Germline CDR1 PRHDT, CDR2 FYEKMQ (reference sequence). This CDR3 region has 17 residues. This record comes from a study of Ad26.COV2.S vaccination and SARS-CoV-2 variants. On the study more broadly: Ad26.COV2.S arm of COV1001 included the donor.

Libraries were prepared by immunoSEQ multiplex PCR; TCRdb keeps only in-frame clonotypes and omits some of them. The profile covers about 440,000 clones, with about nine tenths appearing a single time and around 4.5% taken by the ten largest. Study-wide findings and caveats: Reportedly, spike-specific CD8+ and CD4+ T cell responses achieved substantial breadth once vaccination had taken place. Among vaccine recipients, spike-specific TCR breadth exceeded that of placebo recipients.

The TCR sequence derives from a person between 18 and 59 years old who received the Ad26.COV2.S COVID-19 vaccine or a placebo. J is TRBJ2-1 and V is TRBV13, with D unresolved. The sample in question was peripheral blood, obtained in a trial of Ad26.COV2.S vaccine versus placebo. CDR3 protein: CASSSRSLESSYNEQFF. CDR3 nucleotides: TGTGCCAGCAGCTCCCGCTCGCTTGAGAGCTCCTACAATGAGCAGTTCTTC.